A single sample is the source of the 17 T cell receptor beta chains below, sequenced in a study of OX40 agonist ivuxolimab in advanced cancers. Using immunoSEQ multiplex PCR, the repertoire was profiled, and TCRdb retains in-frame clones only, with some absent. The table records 55,000 to 65,000 clones, about 90% of them present only once. Sequences were derived from CD4+ or CD8+ T cells sorted from blood, sampled in a trial of the OX40 agonist ivuxolimab. All receptors derive from an adult with an advanced solid tumor such as melanoma, head and neck, liver or kidney cancer.

The chain recombines TRBV9 with TRBJ1-1, with D unclear. Germline values: CDR1 SGDLS, CDR2 YYNGEE. The CDR3 extends over 14 amino acids. V lost 0 bases and J 1 base, leaving 7 bases between the germline ends. CDR3 protein: CASSVEGRNTEAFF. In nucleotides, the CDR3 is TGTGCCAGCAGCGTAGAGGGCAGGAACACTGAAGCTTTCTTT. The full variable domain, rest sourced from reference TRBV9 and TRBJ1-1, is DSGVTQTPKHLITATGQRVTLRCSPRSGDLSVYWYQQSLDQGLQFLIQYYNGEERAKGNILERFSAQQFPDLHSELNLSSLELGDSALYFCASSVEGRNTEAFFGQGTRLTVV.

V usage is TRBV30 and J usage is TRBJ1-3; weak D call: TRBD1 (5 bases). The CDR3 is 15 residues long. Trimming took off 0 bases at V and 0 bases at J, with 9 bases between the two ends. Per the germline V gene, CDR1 is GTSNPN and CDR2 is SVGIG (reference sequence). CDR3 amino acids: CAWSVGLSSGNTIYF. The CDR3 coding sequence is TGTGCCTGGAGTGTGGGGCTTTCCTCTGGAAACACCATATATTTT.

The rearrangement uses TRBV13 and TRBJ2-3, with 13 nucleotides matching TRBD2. The J segment lost 7 bases and the V segment lost 6 bases, leaving 7 bases of the junction unmatched. CDR3 size: 15 residues. Germline loops: CDR1 PRHDT, CDR2 FYEKMQ (reference sequence). The CDR3 DNA reads TGTGCCAGCAGGCCCGGGACTAGCGGGACGTATACGCAGTATTTT. This codes for CASRPGTSGTYTQYF.

The gene calls are TRBV28 and TRBJ1-5; unclear D gene. This CDR3 contains 14 residues. V lost 7 bases and J lost 0, with 10 bases in between. Germline V gives CDR1 MDHEN, CDR2 SYDVKM. The CDR3 reads CASTSSDSNQPQHF. The CDR3 coding sequence is TGTGCCAGCACTTCAAGCGATAGCAATCAGCCCCAGCATTTT.

This clone was found once. This chain uses TRBV6-5 with TRBJ2-7, with 9 positions matching TRBD1. The CDR3 is made up of 14 amino acids. J was trimmed by 4 bases and V by 6 bases; bases with no gene match: 7. Germline CDR1 and CDR2: MNHEY and SVGAGI. The CDR3 DNA reads TGTGCCAGCAGCAACAGGGACAGGGAGTACGAGCAGTACGTC. Encoded protein: CASSNRDREYEQYV.

The chain combines TRBV6-6 with TRBJ1-4, with a weak D call TRBD1 (5 bases). Germline values: CDR1 MNHNY, CDR2 SVGAGI (reference sequence). This CDR3 comprises 15 residues. With 2 bases removed from V and 5 bases from J, the gap between germline ends came to 12 bases. The CDR3 region has the DNA TGTGCCAGCAGTTACGGGGCAGCTATAAATGAAAAACTGTTTTTT. This codes for CASSYGAAINEKLFF.

This clone was counted once. This chain uses TRBV28 with TRBJ1-2; D is ambiguous. The CDR3 loop spans 14 amino acids. The germline V gene encodes CDR1 MDHEN and CDR2 SYDVKM. V lost 5 bases and J lost 1, with 11 bases in between. The CDR3 spells CASSPLAGNYGYTF. The CDR3 bases are TGTGCCAGCAGTCCCCTGGCGGGTAACTATGGCTACACCTTC.

The genes are TRBV11-2 and TRBJ2-7; D is unresolved. Germline CDR1 and CDR2: SGHAT and FQNNGV. The CDR3 has 13 residues. The V gene lost 2 bases and the J gene lost 3 bases, with 8 bases spanning the gap. Here the CDR3 DNA reads TGTGCCAGCAGCTTACAGATAGACTACGAGCAGTACTTC. It codes for CASSLQIDYEQYF.

The gene calls are TRBV6-5 and TRBJ1-4; D remains unclear. Germline V lookup: CDR1 MNHEY, CDR2 SVGAGI. Trimming cost V 4 bases and J 8 bases, with 8 bases left between them. The CDR3 length is 12 residues. The CDR3, as DNA: TGTGCCAGCAGTTGGGGTGCGGAAAAACTGTTTTTT. Encoded protein: CASSWGAEKLFF.

The chain employs TRBV7-9 and TRBJ2-7; no reliable D call. Germline CDR1 SEHNR, CDR2 FQNEAQ (reference sequence). The V end was cut by 1 base, the J end by 5 bases, with 12 bases between. This CDR3 contains 14 residues. CDR3 sequence: CASSLGNEAHEQYV. CDR3 nucleotide sequence: TGTGCCAGCAGCTTAGGAAACGAAGCGCACGAGCAGTACGTC.

The chain recombines TRBV27 with TRBJ1-2; no reliable D call. The germline CDR1 and CDR2 sequences are MNHEY and SMNVEV (reference sequence). The V gene lost 0 bases and the J gene lost 4 bases, with 15 bases spanning the gap. The CDR3 is 16 residues long. The CDR3 loop is CASSLSPNAVGYGYTF. As DNA, the CDR3 is TGTGCCAGCAGTTTATCCCCCAATGCGGTCGGCTATGGCTACACCTTC.

V usage is TRBV9 and J usage is TRBJ2-1, with TRBD1 as a possible D gene (5 bases). With 0 bases removed from V and 7 bases from J, the gap between germline ends came to 5 bases. Germline V gene lookup returns CDR1 SGDLS and CDR2 YYNGEE. This CDR3 is 12 amino acids long. CDR3 loop: CASSVGQNEQFF. The CDR3 DNA is TGTGCCAGCAGCGTAGGACAGAATGAGCAGTTCTTC.

This chain links TRBV19 with TRBJ1-2; D is unresolved. Germline CDR1 and CDR2: LNHDA and SQIVND (reference sequence). The CDR3 totals 13 residues. V gave up 6 bases and J gave up 4 bases, with 12 bases separating them. Written as DNA, the CDR3 is TGTGCCAGTAGAGAGGGCGGCGGCTATGGCTACACCTTC. This codes for CASREGGGYGYTF.

For the CDR3, the DNA is TGTGCCAGCAGTGAATCTAGCTTCAACTCCTACAATGAGCAGTTCTTC. This translates into CASSESSFNSYNEQFF. This chain links TRBV6-4 with TRBJ2-1; D is perhaps TRBD2 (5 bases). In germline, CDR1 is MRHNA, CDR2 SNTAGT. Trimming took 3 bases from V and 0 from J, leaving 12 bases between them. CDR3 size: 16 residues.

The sample holds one count of this clone. The chain combines TRBV6-6 with TRBJ2-1, with no clear D. Trimming removed 2 bases from V and 4 bases from J, with 9 bases in between. Germline V gene sequence: CDR1 MNHNY, CDR2 SVGAGI (reference sequence). This CDR3 has 14 residues. The CDR3 DNA reads as TGTGCCAGCAGTTACCTTAACGATTACAATGAGCAGTTCTTC. Its translation: CASSYLNDYNEQFF.

The chain is built from TRBV30 and TRBJ2-1, with 7 bases identical to TRBD1. Germline CDR1 GTSNPN, CDR2 SVGIG (reference sequence). The J segment lost 4 bases and the V segment lost 1 base, leaving 4 bases of the junction unmatched. This CDR3 comprises 14 residues. The CDR3 here is CAWSGGTVYNEQFF. CDR3 in DNA: TGTGCCTGGAGTGGGGGGACAGTGTACAATGAGCAGTTCTTC.

The chain combines TRBV28 with TRBJ2-3, with 9 bases identical to TRBD2. V dropped 6 bases and J dropped 0; count of bases not matched to a gene: 4. The length of the CDR3 is 15 residues. Per the germline V gene, CDR1 is MDHEN and CDR2 is SYDVKM. The CDR3 reads CASRTLAGSTDTQYF. CDR3 sequence (DNA): TGTGCCAGCAGGACCCTAGCGGGGAGCACAGATACGCAGTATTTT.